The entry below describes one T cell receptor (beta chain). Its target is unknown. This cohort consisted of healthy bone marrow donors. It was with 60 Vbeta and 13 Jbeta primers that the PCR ran. Clones were read by immunoSEQ multiplex PCR, and TCRdb kept only the in-frame ones, dropping some. This table holds roughly 110,000 clones, approximately 85% found once. The data stem from a study of cytomegalovirus exposure and HLA in healthy donors. The length of the CDR3 is 12 residues. CDR1 is SNHLY and CDR2 is FYNNEI in the germline V gene. J was trimmed by 6 bases and V by 7 bases; bases with no gene match: 5. Overall study results and limits: Presence/absence analysis assumed near-uniform sequencing depth across donors. Productive status was seen about 90% or about 30% of the time for most TCR beta V segments in an earlier analysis. Some segments of the V type, notably TRBV6-2 and TRBV6-3, were excluded as indistinguishable.

V gene TRBV2 combines with J gene TRBJ2-7; 8 bases are a match to TRBD1. This TCR came from a man aged 50-60 years in good health and CMV-seronegative. Sequenced: PBMCs. CDR3 region: CASNTGGTEQYV. DNA for the CDR3: TGTGCCAGCAACACAGGGGGAACCGAGCAGTACGTC.